The 23 T cell receptor beta chains below come from one sample, sequenced in a study of blood T cell repertoires in COVID-19. Libraries were prepared by immunoSEQ multiplex PCR; TCRdb keeps only in-frame clonotypes and omits some of them. The sample has 150,000 to 250,000 clones, approximately 84% seen once. The sequenced material came from PBMCs or T cells enriched from blood (not recorded which). These receptor sequences come from a man aged 35-49 years who had recovered from COVID-19.

This clone was counted a single time. CDR3 DNA sequence: TGTGCCAGCAGCCTACCCTGGGACAGTCAAGAGACCCAGTACTTC. Translated, it gives CASSLPWDSQETQYF. The rearrangement joins TRBV7-9 to TRBJ2-5, with TRBD1 matching 7 bases. CDR3 length: 15 residues. V shed 5 bases and J 2 bases; nucleotides not matched to a gene: 8. Germline CDR1 reads SEHNR; CDR2 reads FQNEAQ (reference sequence).

The gene calls are TRBV19 and TRBJ1-1, with a tentative D call TRBD1 (6 bases). Per germline, CDR1 LNHDA and CDR2 SQIVND (reference sequence). The CDR3 contains 15 residues. The V and J ends lost 5 bases and 1 base respectively, with 14 bases between them. In DNA, the CDR3 is TGTGCCAGTAGTGGACAGCGAAACACGAACACTGAAGCTTTCTTT. Amino acid sequence: CASSGQRNTNTEAFF. Full variable domain (remainder filled in from reference TRBV19 and TRBJ1-1): DGGITQSPKYLFRKEGQNVTLSCEQNLNHDAMYWYRQDPGQGLRLIYYSQIVNDFQKGDIAEGYSVSREKKESFPLTVTSAQKNPTAFYLCASSGQRNTNTEAFFGQGTRLTVV.

This clone was counted a single time. The V and J genes are TRBV6-5 and TRBJ2-5; maybe TRBD1 (5 bases). Germline V CDR1 and CDR2: MNHEY, SVGAGI. Trimming took off 8 bases at V and 1 base at J, with 17 bases between the two ends. This CDR3 spans 15 amino acids. The CDR3 sequence is CASRGTQGPQETQYF. The DNA for the CDR3 is TGTGCCAGCCGAGGAACCCAGGGCCCCCAAGAGACCCAGTACTTC.

This chain joins TRBV10-3 and TRBJ1-1; D is undetermined. This CDR3 is 13 amino acids long. Germline V gives CDR1 ENHRY, CDR2 SYGVKD. V lost 2 bases and J lost 5, with 9 bases in between. The CDR3 spells CAISEGRGTEAFF. The CDR3 region has the DNA TGTGCCATCAGTGAGGGTAGAGGGACTGAAGCTTTCTTT.

In the case of this clone: Other DNA sequences in this specimen translate into the identical CDR3. The chain carries TRBV30 and TRBJ2-3; D unclear. CDR1 is GTSNPN, CDR2 SVGIG, per germline (reference sequence). This CDR3 is 12 amino acids long. Trimming removed 3 bases at V and 0 bases at J, with 4 bases between. As DNA, the CDR3 is TGTGCCTGGAGCGTTAGCACAGATACGCAGTATTTT. Protein sequence: CAWSVSTDTQYF.

The genes are TRBV14 and TRBJ2-3; a possible D gene is TRBD1 (7 bases). V was shortened by 5 bases and J by 0 bases, with 15 bases between the two germline ends. CDR3 length: 16 amino acids. Germline CDR1 and CDR2: SGHDN and FVKESK. The DNA of the CDR3 is TGTGCCAGCAGCTCCGTGGAGGGGGCTAGCACAGATACGCAGTATTTT. It translates to CASSSVEGASTDTQYF.

This chain links TRBV21-1 with TRBJ2-5; the table's D call, TRBD1, has no DNA check behind it. TRBV21-1 is an annotated pseudogene. This CDR3 has 17 amino acids. CDR3 sequence: CASSKAQRQGPQETQYF. The CDR3 DNA reads TGTGCCAGCAGCAAAGCGCAAAGACAGGGCCCCCAAGAGACCCAGTACTTC.

The chain has TRBV21-1 and TRBJ1-1; the table names TRBD1, a call not compared with the DNA. TRBV21-1 is an annotated pseudogene. The CDR3 is made up of 17 amino acids. The DNA of the CDR3 is TGTGCCAGCAGCAAAGATAGGGACAGCCGGTCGGACACTGAAGCTTTCTTT. Its translation: CASSKDRDSRSDTEAFF.

V gene TRBV11-2 combines with J gene TRBJ2-3; possibly TRBD1 for D (5 bases). This CDR3 is built from 14 residues. Trimming shortened V by 5 bases and J by 5 bases, and 14 bases separated the two germline ends. CDR1 SGHAT and CDR2 FQNNGV come from the germline V gene. This CDR3 reads CASSRWGNKDTQYF. The CDR3 coding sequence is TGTGCCAGCAGCCGGTGGGGCAACAAAGATACGCAGTATTTT. Based on the CDR3 plus reference TRBV11-2 and TRBJ2-3, the full variable domain is EAGVAQSPRYKIIEKRQSVAFWCNPISGHATLYWYQQILGQGPKLLIQFQNNGVVDDSQLPKDRFSAERLKGVDSTLKIQPAKLEDSAVYLCASSRWGNKDTQYFGPGTRLTVL.

This clone was seen a single time. V is TRBV30 and J is TRBJ1-4, with D unclear. The CDR3 is 14 amino acids. The germline gives CDR1 GTSNPN, CDR2 SVGIG (reference sequence). The germline V and J ends were trimmed by 0 bases and 4 bases, with 9 bases remaining between them. The CDR3 DNA sequence: TGTGCCTGGAGTGTAAAGCGGATTAATGAAAAACTGTTTTTT. It encodes CAWSVKRINEKLFF.

The chain employs TRBV19 and TRBJ2-3; unclear D gene. CDR3 length equals 15 residues. Deletions cut 5 bases from V and 0 bases from J, with 12 bases between. CDR1 is LNHDA and CDR2 is SQIVND in the germline V gene (reference sequence). CDR3 protein: CASSPTTTSTDTQYF. CDR3 bases: TGTGCCAGTAGTCCCACTACAACTAGCACAGATACGCAGTATTTT.

This chain joins TRBV5-1 and TRBJ1-6, with TRBD1 matching 9 bases. Germline V CDR1 and CDR2: SGHRS, YFSETQ. Trimming at V came to 0 bases and at J to 6 bases, leaving 1 base not matched to a gene. This CDR3 is 15 amino acids long. CDR3 protein: CASSLETGGNSPLHF. Here the CDR3 DNA reads TGCGCCAGCAGCTTGGAGACAGGGGGTAATTCACCCCTCCACTTT.

CDR3 region: CASSMSLTGWTGELFF. For the CDR3, the DNA is TGTGCCAGTAGTATGTCCTTGACGGGTTGGACCGGGGAGCTGTTTTTT. The chain joins TRBV19 to TRBJ2-2; no clear D gene. The length of the CDR3 is 16 residues. The V gene's germline CDR1 is LNHDA and CDR2 SQIVND (reference sequence). With 3 bases removed from V and 5 bases from J, the gap between germline ends came to 16 bases.

The chain recombines TRBV19 with TRBJ2-7; a weak D match, TRBD1 (6 bases). Trimming left V 3 bases short and J 2 bases short, with 17 bases between. The CDR3 runs 16 residues. Germline V gene sequence: CDR1 LNHDA, CDR2 SQIVND (reference sequence). Here the CDR3 DNA reads TGTGCCAGTAGTATCATCTCGGGGACATTCCCCTACGAGCAGTACTTC. Encoded protein: CASSIISGTFPYEQYF.

The rearrangement joins TRBV6-5 to TRBJ2-7; tentative D call: TRBD1 (8 bases). CDR1 and CDR2 (germline): MNHEY, SVGAGI. This CDR3 comprises 14 residues. Trimming removed 1 base at V and 5 bases at J, with 12 bases between. The CDR3 sequence is CASSYYRGGHEQYF. The CDR3, as DNA: TGTGCCAGCAGTTACTACAGGGGGGGCCACGAGCAGTACTTC.

The chain uses TRBV7-2 and TRBJ1-1; D gene uncertain. The CDR3 runs to 14 residues. Trimming removed 1 base at V and 1 base at J, with 7 bases between. Germline assignment: CDR1 SGHTA and CDR2 FQGNSA. This chain's CDR3 is CASSLGRQNTEAFF. The CDR3 DNA reads as TGTGCCAGCAGCTTAGGCAGACAGAACACTGAAGCTTTCTTT. The full variable domain, its missing parts supplied by reference TRBV7-2 and TRBJ1-1, is GAGVSQSPSNKVTEKGKDVELRCDPISGHTALYWYRQSLGQGLEFLIYFQGNSAPDKSGLPSDRFSAERTGGSVSTLTIQRTQQEDSAVYLCASSLGRQNTEAFFGQGTRLTVV.

V gene TRBV19 combines with J gene TRBJ1-2; D perhaps matches TRBD1 (6 bases). The CDR3 loop spans 16 amino acids. Germline V lookup: CDR1 LNHDA, CDR2 SQIVND (reference sequence). Trimming cost V 4 bases and J 6 bases, with 21 bases left between them. The DNA for the CDR3 is TGTGCCAGTAGTACTAGACAGGCTGGTTTTGCGGATGGCTACACCTTC. Its translation: CASSTRQAGFADGYTF.

The chain links TRBV19 to TRBJ2-1; 7 nucleotides line up with TRBD1. This CDR3 is built from 20 residues. Germline V gene sequence: CDR1 LNHDA, CDR2 SQIVND (reference sequence). V lost 6 bases, J lost 4 bases, and 24 bases stayed unmatched. CDR3 coding DNA: TGTGCCAGTAGCAGGCGATTCAACCCGGGACAGCCTCTCCTTTACAATGAGCAGTTCTTC. Protein: CASSRRFNPGQPLLYNEQFF. The entire variable domain, with the rest obtained from reference TRBV19 and TRBJ2-1, is as follows: DGGITQSPKYLFRKEGQNVTLSCEQNLNHDAMYWYRQDPGQGLRLIYYSQIVNDFQKGDIAEGYSVSREKKESFPLTVTSAQKNPTAFYLCASSRRFNPGQPLLYNEQFFGPGTRLTVL.

V and J are TRBV7-9 and TRBJ1-1; perhaps TRBD1 as D (6 bases). The CDR3 length is 13 residues. The V gene's germline CDR1 is SEHNR and CDR2 FQNEAQ (reference sequence). Trimming pared 3 bases from V and 7 bases from J, leaving 12 bases between. This CDR3 reads CASSLDSAFEAFF. As DNA, the CDR3 is TGTGCCAGCAGCTTGGACAGCGCTTTTGAAGCTTTCTTT. Based on the CDR3 plus reference TRBV7-9 and TRBJ1-1, the full variable domain is DTGVSQNPRHKITKRGQNVTFRCDPISEHNRLYWYRQTLGQGPEFLTYFQNEAQLEKSRLLSDRFSAERPKGSFSTLEIQRTEQGDSAMYLCASSLDSAFEAFFGQGTRLTVV.

This sequence joins TRBV27 and TRBJ1-5; unclear D gene. The V end lost 4 bases, the J end lost 3 bases, and 10 bases lay between the germline ends. The CDR3 is 14 residues long. Per germline, CDR1 MNHEY and CDR2 SMNVEV (reference sequence). CDR3 sequence reads: CASSSGRDNQPQHF. CDR3 sequence (DNA): TGTGCCAGCAGTTCCGGACGGGACAATCAGCCCCAGCATTTT.

The chain joins TRBV27 to TRBJ1-1; 8 nucleotides agree with TRBD1. V shed 4 bases and J 5 bases; nucleotides not matched to a gene: 3. This CDR3 spans 13 amino acids. Germline V gives CDR1 MNHEY, CDR2 SMNVEV (reference sequence). CDR3 DNA sequence: TGTGCCAGCAGTTCAGGGGGCAAGACTGAAGCTTTCTTT. Residues: CASSSGGKTEAFF.

V and J are TRBV7-9 and TRBJ2-1; 11 bases fit TRBD2. Germline V lookup: CDR1 SEHNR, CDR2 FQNEAQ (reference sequence). This CDR3 is built from 18 residues. Germline trimming cut 3 bases from V and 0 bases from J; bases unmatched to any gene: 7. CDR3 sequence reads: CASSLRTSGYSSYNEQFF. The DNA of the CDR3 is TGTGCCAGCAGCTTGCGGACTAGCGGGTATAGCTCCTACAATGAGCAGTTCTTC.

The genes are TRBV25-1 and TRBJ1-4; a weak D match, TRBD1 (5 bases). Germline loops: CDR1 MGHDK, CDR2 SYGVNS. The CDR3 contains 12 residues. V dropped 4 bases and J dropped 8 bases, with 8 bases sitting between them. CDR3 DNA sequence: TGTGCCAGCAGTGGGGGCCGGGAAAAACTGTTTTTT. It specifies CASSGGREKLFF. The full variable domain, with the rest looked up from reference TRBV25-1 and TRBJ1-4, is EADIYQTPRYLVIGTGKKITLECSQTMGHDKMYWYQQDPGMELHLIHYSYGVNSTEKGDLSSESTVSRIRTEHFPLTLESARPSHTSQYLCASSGGREKLFFGSGTQLSVL.